This T cell receptor (beta chain) was sequenced in a study of T cell repertoires in cytomegalovirus infection. Study summary: Public signatures in TCR beta pointed to CMV infection and matching HLA type. Overall study results and limits: Ex vivo, HLA-C-restricted CMV-specific TCR beta clonotypes prevailed over the rest of the response. Carriers of CMV plus the relevant HLA were identified by cumulative public TCR beta family frequency.

TCRdb re-derived calls from the reads in MiXCR, one entry per CDR3 protein. The table lists about 890,000 distinct CDR3 sequences, roughly 30% of them singletons. Germline V gene data show CDR1 as SNHLY and CDR2 as FYNNEI. This CDR3 has 13 residues. Details on this clonotype: The antigen is not known. An end of the junction differs from the germline gene, which may be a read error.

The chain has TRBV2 and TRBJ2-3, with D uncertain. The clonotype was recovered from a human donor in good health (CMV status not recorded). Some clones in this sample may be carry-over from other donors' samples. The sample consisted of cultured CD8+ T cells from PBMCs, taken from culture after CMV antigen stimulation. The CDR3: CVSSLLGTDTQYF. In DNA form, the CDR3 reads TGTGTCAGCAGCCTGCTGGGCACAGATACGCAGTATTTT.